Listed below are T cell receptor beta chains from one sample, sequenced in a study of control samples from healthy donors and cancer patients. Libraries were prepared by immunoSEQ multiplex PCR; TCRdb keeps only in-frame clonotypes and omits some of them. The sample has around 250,000 clones; 82% are singletons. The sequencing sample was made of PBMCs. The receptors shown here come from a woman aged 60-75 years with lung cancer. The CDR3 runs from the conserved cysteine through the conserved F or W. The D gene is left open where the match is weak. Not every row has a clone size; where given, it reads once, few, many or a size class.

>TRBJ1-4|TRBD1|TRBV29-1|NA
TGCAGCGTCGGACAGGGTAAAGAAAAACTGTTTTTT
CSVGQGKEKLFF
>TRBJ1-5|NA|TRBV27|few
TGTGCCAGCAGGCGAGCAGGAGTCAATCAGCCCCAGCATTTT
CASRRAGVNQPQHF
>TRBJ1-4|NA|TRBV15|NA
TGTGCCACCAGCAGAGATACGGCAGGAAGAGAAAAACTGTTTTTT
CATSRDTAGREKLFF
>TRBJ2-7|TRBD2|TRBV5-1|NA
TGCGCCAGCAGCTTGGGACTAGCGGATTACTACGAGCAGTACTTC
CASSLGLADYYEQYF
>TRBJ1-5|NA|TRBV18|NA
TGTGCCAGCTCACCGATGGGGAGCAATCAGCCCCAGCATTTT
CASSPMGSNQPQHF
>TRBJ1-3|NA|TRBV6-5|NA
TGTGCCAGCAGTTACTCAGGTGTAGACACCATATATTTT
CASSYSGVDTIYF
>TRBJ2-5|TRBD2|TRBV27|NA
TGTGCCAGCAGGGGGGGGATAGGCGGTTGGGAGACCCAGTACTTC
CASRGGIGGWETQYF
>TRBJ1-2|NA|TRBV6-1|NA
TGTGCCAGCAGTGAACGAATCGGGTATGGCTACACCTTC
CASSERIGYGYTF
>TRBJ2-7|NA|TRBV3-1/TRBV3-2|NA
TGTGCCAGCAGCCAAGGAAGTCTGAGGAGCTCCTACGAGCAGTACTTC
CASSQGSLRSSYEQYF
>TRBJ1-1|TRBD1|TRBV28|NA
TGTGCCAGCACAACAGGGGTGAGAGCTTTCTTT
CASTTGVRAFF
>TRBJ2-1|NA|TRBV2|NA
TGTGCCAGCAGTGATAGCGTAGGGTTCACTGAGCAGTTCTTC
CASSDSVGFTEQFF
>TRBJ1-3|NA|TRBV18|NA
TGTGCCAGCTCACCACGGGGAACAGATGGAAACACCATATATTTT
CASSPRGTDGNTIYF
>TRBJ2-7|TRBD2|TRBV5-1|NA
TGCGCCAGCAGCCAAACAACTAGCGGGAGATACTACGAGCAGTACTTC
CASSQTTSGRYYEQYF
>TRBJ1-2|NA|TRBV27|NA
TGTGCCAGCAGGGCCGGGGCGGATGGCTACACCTTC
CASRAGADGYTF
>TRBJ2-5|NA|TRBV5-1|NA
TGCGCCAGCAGCTTGTTGGGTATGGAGACCCAGTACTTC
CASSLLGMETQYF
>TRBJ1-5|NA|TRBV20-1|NA
TGCAGTGCTAGTAAGGATCAGCCCCAGCATTTT
CSASKDQPQHF
>TRBJ2-1|TRBD2|TRBV15|NA
TGTGCCACCAGCAGAAACCTAGCGGGAGGACAGTTCTTC
CATSRNLAGGQFF
>TRBJ2-1|TRBD1|TRBV6-6|NA
TGTGCCAGCAAGACTGGGACAGGGGCCTACAATGAGCAGTTCTTC
CASKTGTGAYNEQFF
>TRBJ2-1|TRBD2|TRBV3-1/TRBV3-2|few
TGTGCCAGCAGCCAAGAGACGGCTAGCGGGGGGGAGCAGTTCTTC
CASSQETASGGEQFF
>TRBJ2-7|NA|TRBV2|NA
TGTGCCAGCAGTGTCGAACTATCCTACGAGCAGTACTTC
CASSVELSYEQYF
>TRBJ2-3|TRBD2|TRBV19|NA
TGTGCCAGTAGTATTTTTAGCGGGAACACAGATACGCAGTATTTT
CASSIFSGNTDTQYF
>TRBJ2-7|NA|TRBV11-3|NA
TGTGCCAGCTCGGACAGTTACTCCTACGAGCAGTACTTC
CASSDSYSYEQYF
>TRBJ1-2|NA|TRBV30|NA
TGTGCCTGGGGACTCACTGGGGGGTTGTCCTATGGCTACACCTTC
CAWGLTGGLSYGYTF
>TRBJ1-1|TRBD1|TRBV28|once
TGTGCCAGCAGCCGGGACAGGGGTTTGAGCACTGAAGCTTTCTTT
CASSRDRGLSTEAFF
>TRBJ2-7|TRBD1|TRBV7-3|NA
TGTGCCAGCAGCATCCAATCCGGGACAGAGAGCTCCTACGAGCAGTACTTC
CASSIQSGTESSYEQYF
>TRBJ1-1|NA|TRBV6-2/TRBV6-3|NA
TGTGCCAGCAGTTACTCGACGGTAAACACTGAAGCTTTCTTT
CASSYSTVNTEAFF
>TRBJ2-2|NA|TRBV12-3/TRBV12-4|NA
TGTGCCAGCAGTTGGACCGGGGAGCTGTTTTTT
CASSWTGELFF
>TRBJ1-5|NA|TRBV15|NA
TGTGCCACCAGCAGAGTACGGGCGGCGGACAATCAGCCCCAGCATTTT
CATSRVRAADNQPQHF
>TRBJ2-7|NA|TRBV15|NA
TGTGCCACCAGCCGCGGAGGGGACTCTTCCTACGAGCAGTACTTC
CATSRGGDSSYEQYF
>TRBJ1-1|NA|TRBV7-3|NA
TGTGCCAGCAGCTCATACGGGGCGAGCACTGAAGCTTTCTTT
CASSSYGASTEAFF
>TRBJ2-2|NA|TRBV6-5|NA
TGTGCCACAACGGACTTTGTCACCGGGGAGCTGTTTTTT
CATTDFVTGELFF
>TRBJ2-1|NA|TRBV5-6|NA
TGTGCCAGCAGCAAGAGGTTTTACAATGAGCAGTTCTTC
CASSKRFYNEQFF
>TRBJ2-1|TRBD1|TRBV6-5|once
TGTGCCAGCTGGACGACAGGGAACAAAAATGAGCAGTTCTTC
CASWTTGNKNEQFF
>TRBJ1-1|NA|TRBV30|NA
TGTGCCTGGAGTGTAGGAGGTCCTGAAGCTTTCTTT
CAWSVGGPEAFF
>TRBJ2-3|TRBD1|TRBV19|NA
TGTGCCAGTACCAAACCCGGGACAGGGGGCGGAGATACGCAGTATTTT
CASTKPGTGGGDTQYF
>TRBJ1-2|TRBD1|TRBV7-9|NA
TGTGCCAGCACCGGACAGGTTAACTATGGCTACACCTTC
CASTGQVNYGYTF
>TRBJ1-1|NA|TRBV5-8|NA
TGTGCCAGCAGCTTGGGGGGAAGCGCAACTGAAGCTTTCTTT
CASSLGGSATEAFF